This T cell receptor (beta chain) was identified in a study of low-dose radiotherapy and immunotherapy resistance in tumors. In the study overall: Intravenous administration to patients comprised nivolumab at 240 mg every two weeks and ipilimumab at 1 mg/kg every six weeks.

Time point specified: after trial treatment. Treatment denoted: LDRT plus nivolumab, ipilimumab, low-dose cyclophosphamide and aspirin (RACIN trial). CDR1 and CDR2 (germline): SGHNT, YYREEE (reference sequence). The CDR3 covers 15 residues. Trimming took 4 bases from V and 2 from J; bases not matched to a gene: 7. This clonotype was seen only a few times. First-strand cDNA used TRAV- and TRBV-specific primers, covering alpha and beta chains. Amplification, which lasted around 18 PCR cycles, used a constant-region primer and V-primer adapter to amplify TCRs. Via MiXCR, TCRdb re-called the reads, giving one row per CDR3 protein. The sample shows about 97,000 distinct CDR3 sequences, less than 25% of them seen only once.

This chain links TRBV5-4 with TRBJ2-3, with TRBD2 matching over 7 bases. The sample consisted of PBMCs, taken after low-dose radiotherapy plus immunotherapy. This TCR was sampled from a male donor with prostate cancer. The CDR3 DNA reads TGTGCCAGCAGCCTTGGGGAGGGTAACACAGATACGCAGTATTTT. It translates to CASSLGEGNTDTQYF.